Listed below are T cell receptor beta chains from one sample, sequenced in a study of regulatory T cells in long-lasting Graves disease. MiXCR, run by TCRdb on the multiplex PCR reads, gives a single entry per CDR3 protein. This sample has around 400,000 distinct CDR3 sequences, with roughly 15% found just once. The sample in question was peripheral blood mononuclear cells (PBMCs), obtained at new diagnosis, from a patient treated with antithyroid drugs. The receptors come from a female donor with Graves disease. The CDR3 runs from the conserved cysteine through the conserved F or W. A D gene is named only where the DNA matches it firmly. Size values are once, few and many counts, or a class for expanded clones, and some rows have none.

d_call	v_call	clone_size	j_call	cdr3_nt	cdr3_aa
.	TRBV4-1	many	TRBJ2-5	TGCGCCAGCAGCCAAGAAGGATGGGCCAGGGAGACCCAGTACTTC	CASSQEGWARETQYF
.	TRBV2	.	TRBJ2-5	TGTGCCAGCAGGGAAGGATCCCTGGGGGAGACCCAGTACTTC	CASREGSLGETQYF
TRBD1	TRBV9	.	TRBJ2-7	TGTGCCAGCAGCGAGGGGGAGACAGGGCCGACCTACGAGCAGTACTTC	CASSEGETGPTYEQYF
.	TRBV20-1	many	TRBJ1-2	TGCAGTGCTAGAGGGACAAGGACCTATGGCTACACCTTC	CSARGTRTYGYTF
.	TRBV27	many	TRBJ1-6	TGTGCCAGCAGTTTTAACAGGGTGGAGAATTCACCCCTCCACTTT	CASSFNRVENSPLHF
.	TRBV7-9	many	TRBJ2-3	TGTGCCAGCAGCTTAGAGCAGGGGAACACAGATACGCAGTATTTT	CASSLEQGNTDTQYF
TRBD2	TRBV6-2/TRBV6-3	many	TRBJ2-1	TGTGCCAGCATCATTCCACGACTAGCGGGGGACAATGAGCAGTTCTTC	CASIIPRLAGDNEQFF
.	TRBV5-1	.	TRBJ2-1	TGCGCCAGCAGCTTGAGTTGGCCTCTCCTCTACAATGAGCAGTTCTTC	CASSLSWPLLYNEQFF
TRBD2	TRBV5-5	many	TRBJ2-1	TGTGCCAGCAGCTTTAGCGGGGAGATCTCCTACAATGAGCAGTTCTTC	CASSFSGEISYNEQFF
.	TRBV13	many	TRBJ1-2	TGTGCCAGCAGCTGGACACACGCCTTTAACTATGGCTACACCTTC	CASSWTHAFNYGYTF
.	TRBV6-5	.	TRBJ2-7	TGTGCCAGCAGTTACTCACCAGCGTTCCCCTACGAGCAGTACTTC	CASSYSPAFPYEQYF
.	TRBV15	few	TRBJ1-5	TGTGCCACCAGCAGGGGAGACAGTAATCAGCCCCAGCATTTT	CATSRGDSNQPQHF
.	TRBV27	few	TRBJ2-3	TGTGCCAGCAGTTCGGGTCCTTACCGCACAGATACGCAGTATTTT	CASSSGPYRTDTQYF
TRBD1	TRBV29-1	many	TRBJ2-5	TGCAGCGTCGCCGGGACAGACCAAGAGACCCAGTACTTC	CSVAGTDQETQYF
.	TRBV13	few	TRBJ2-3	TGTGCCAGCAGCTTACAATCGAGGCTAGCTTCACACGCACCTCCCACAGATACGCAGTATTTT	CASSLQSRLASHAPPTDTQYF
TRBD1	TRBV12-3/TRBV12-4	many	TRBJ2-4	TGTGCCAGCAGTATAGACAGGGTCCCCAAAAACATTCAGTACTTC	CASSIDRVPKNIQYF
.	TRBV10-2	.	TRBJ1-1	TGCGCCAGCGCCCGTTCTCCACGTGAAGGGGACACTGAAGCTTTCTTT	CASARSPREGDTEAFF
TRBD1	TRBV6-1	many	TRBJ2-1	TGTGCCAGCAGTGTAAGGGACAGGGGGGACAATGAGCAGTTCTTC	CASSVRDRGDNEQFF
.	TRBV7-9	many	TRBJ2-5	TGTGCCAGCAGCGCCAGAACCGGGACGGAAGAGACCCAGTACTTC	CASSARTGTEETQYF
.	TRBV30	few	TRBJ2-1	TGTGCCTGGAAAACTAGAGCCTACAATGAGCAGTTCTTC	CAWKTRAYNEQFF
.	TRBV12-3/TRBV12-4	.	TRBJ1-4	TGTGCCAGCAGTCGAATTGATAATGAAAAACTGTTTTTT	CASSRIDNEKLFF
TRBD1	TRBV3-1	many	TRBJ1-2	TGTGCCAGCAGCCGTGACAGGGGAGGTAGAGGCTACACCTTC	CASSRDRGGRGYTF
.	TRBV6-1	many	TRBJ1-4	TGTGCCAGCAGCAAACCCCCTGGGTCAGGGACTGAGAAACTGTTTTTT	CASSKPPGSGTEKLFF
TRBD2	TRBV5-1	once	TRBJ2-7	TGCGCCAGCAGCATGACTAGCGGGGGTTCCTACGAGCAGTACTTC	CASSMTSGGSYEQYF
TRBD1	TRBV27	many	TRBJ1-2	TGTGCCAGCCGAACCGTCGACAGGGTAGATCGGGGCTACACCTTC	CASRTVDRVDRGYTF
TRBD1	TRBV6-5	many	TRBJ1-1	TGTGCCAGCAGTTACTCTGGACAGGGGAACACTGAAGCTTTCTTT	CASSYSGQGNTEAFF
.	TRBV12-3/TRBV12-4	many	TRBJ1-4	TGTGCCAGCAGTTTCAATGGCCAACTGTTTTTT	CASSFNGQLFF
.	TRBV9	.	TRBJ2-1	TGTGCCAGCAGCCCCCGGACAGACCTTACCTACAATGAGCAGTTCTTC	CASSPRTDLTYNEQFF
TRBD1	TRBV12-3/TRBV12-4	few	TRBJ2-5	TGTGCCAGCAGTCCAAATGACAGGGGGTTGGCCCAGTACTTC	CASSPNDRGLAQYF
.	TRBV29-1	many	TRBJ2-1	TGCAGCGTTGAATCCGGGGTCTCTGCGGAACGGCAGTTCTTC	CSVESGVSAERQFF
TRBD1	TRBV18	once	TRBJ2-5	TGTACCAGCTCACCGTCTTCCCGACAGGGTGTGACCCAGTACTTC	CTSSPSSRQGVTQYF
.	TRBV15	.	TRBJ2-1	TGTGCCACCAGCCTTAGCCTTAGCTCCTACAATGAGCAGTTCTTC	CATSLSLSSYNEQFF
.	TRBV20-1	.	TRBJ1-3	TGCAGTGCCAGATCAGGGAATCGGAGGAACACCATATATTTT	CSARSGNRRNTIYF
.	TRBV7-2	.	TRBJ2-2	TGTGCCAGCAGCTTAGAAGGCAGGGCCACCGGGGAGCTGTTTTTT	CASSLEGRATGELFF
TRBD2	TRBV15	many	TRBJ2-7	TGTGCCACCAGCAGAAAGACTAGCGGGGACGAGCAGTACTTC	CATSRKTSGDEQYF
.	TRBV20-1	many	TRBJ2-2	TGCAGTGCTAGAGATCGACTTGATACCGGGGAGCTGTTTTTT	CSARDRLDTGELFF
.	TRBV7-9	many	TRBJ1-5	TGTGCCAGCAGCTTAGCCGGGGATCAGCCCCAGCATTTT	CASSLAGDQPQHF
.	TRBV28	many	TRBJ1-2	TGTGCCAGCAGTTGGAAGGGGTTAACTAACTATGGCTACACCTTC	CASSWKGLTNYGYTF
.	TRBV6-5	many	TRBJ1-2	TGTGCCAGCAGTTCGGTCTATGGCTACACCTTC	CASSSVYGYTF
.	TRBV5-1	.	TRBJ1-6	TGCGCCAGCAGCTTCAGTCTGAATTCACCCCTCCACTTT	CASSFSLNSPLHF
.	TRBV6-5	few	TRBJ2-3	TGTGCCAGCAGTTACTCACGGGGCACAGATACGCAGTATTTT	CASSYSRGTDTQYF
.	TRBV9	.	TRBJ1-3	TGTGCCAGCAGCGTTACGGGGGCGAAGGGAAACACCATATATTTT	CASSVTGAKGNTIYF
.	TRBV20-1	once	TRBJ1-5	TGCAGTGCCCCGAAAAGGGTGCAGTACCGCAATCAGCCCCAGCATTTT	CSAPKRVQYRNQPQHF
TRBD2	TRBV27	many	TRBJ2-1	TGTGCCAGCAGTGCCTATAGCGGGCAGCCCTACAATGAGCAGTTCTTC	CASSAYSGQPYNEQFF
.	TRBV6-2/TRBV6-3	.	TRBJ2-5	TGTGCCAGCAGTGGTATAGCGGTCCAAGAGACCCAGTACTTC	CASSGIAVQETQYF
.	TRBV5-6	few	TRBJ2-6	TGTGCCAGCAGCTTGGGGCTGTGGGGAGGGGGAGGTTCTGGGGCCAACGTCCTGACTTTC	CASSLGLWGGGGSGANVLTF
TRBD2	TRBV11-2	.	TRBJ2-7	TGTGCCAGCAGCCCAGGACTAGCGGGAGGGCCTTGGCCGCGTTACGAGCAGTACTTC	CASSPGLAGGPWPRYEQYF